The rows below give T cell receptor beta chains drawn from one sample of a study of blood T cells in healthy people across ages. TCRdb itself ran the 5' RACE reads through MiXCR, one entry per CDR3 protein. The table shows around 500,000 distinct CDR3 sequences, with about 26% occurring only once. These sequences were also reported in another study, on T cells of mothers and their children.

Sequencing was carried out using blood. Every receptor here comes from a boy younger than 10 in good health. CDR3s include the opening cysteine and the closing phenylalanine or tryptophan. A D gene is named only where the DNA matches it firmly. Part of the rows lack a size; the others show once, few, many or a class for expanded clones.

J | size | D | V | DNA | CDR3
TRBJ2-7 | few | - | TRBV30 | TGTGCCTGGAGCCCAGGGGGGGAGCAGTACTTC | CAWSPGGEQYF
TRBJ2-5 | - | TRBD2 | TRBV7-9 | TGTGCCAGCAGCCTCGGGAGAGCGGGAGACGGGGTGGAGACCCAGTACTTC | CASSLGRAGDGVETQYF
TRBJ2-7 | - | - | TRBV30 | TGTGCCTGGAGTGTACCTTTACCCCGGTATCCTGAGGGCGAGCAGTACTTC | CAWSVPLPRYPEGEQYF
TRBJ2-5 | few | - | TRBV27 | TGTGCCAGCAGTTGGGCAGGGCAAGAGACCCAGTACTTC | CASSWAGQETQYF
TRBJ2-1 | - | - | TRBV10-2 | TGCGCCAGCACTTTTAGGCTTAACAGGCGCCTCAACAATGAGCAGTTCTTC | CASTFRLNRRLNNEQFF
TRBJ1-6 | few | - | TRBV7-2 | TGTGCCAGCAGCTACAGGGATGGGGGTTCACCCCTCCACTTT | CASSYRDGGSPLHF
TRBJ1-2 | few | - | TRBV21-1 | TGTGCCAGCAAGAGGACAGGGGGCCGTTGGGGGTTCCGACGCTACACCTTC | CASKRTGGRWGFRRYTF
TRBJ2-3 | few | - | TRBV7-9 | TGTGCCAGCAGCTTAGTCCCCGGACGGATTACTAGCACAGATACGCAGTGTTTT | CASSLVPGRITSTDTQCF
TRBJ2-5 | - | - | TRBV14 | TGTGCCAGCAGCCCCCTACAGGGCCCTTCCAGAGAGCAGTACTTC | CASSPLQGPSREQYF
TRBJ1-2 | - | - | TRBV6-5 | TGTGCCAGCAGTTACTCGCCAGATGATTTCGGCTACACCTTC | CASSYSPDDFGYTF
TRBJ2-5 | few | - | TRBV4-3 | TGCGCCAGCAGCCAGGTTGGAACCCAAGAGACCCAGTACTTC | CASSQVGTQETQYF
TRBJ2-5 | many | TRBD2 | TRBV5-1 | TGCGCCAGCAGGACTAGCCGAGTTCCCAAAGAGACCCAGTACTTC | CASRTSRVPKETQYF
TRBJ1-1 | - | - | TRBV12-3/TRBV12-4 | TGTGCCAGCACCCAAGGGGGGGATCCAGCTTTCTTT | CASTQGGDPAFF
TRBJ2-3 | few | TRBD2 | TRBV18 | TGTGCCAGCTCGGCGGCTAGCGGAACGCCTAGCACAGATACGCAGTATTTT | CASSAASGTPSTDTQYF
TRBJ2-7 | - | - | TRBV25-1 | TGTGCCAGCAGTGAATCCACAGTGGTGGGCGAGCAGTACTTC | CASSESTVVGEQYF
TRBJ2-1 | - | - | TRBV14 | TGTGCCAGCAGCCAAGACTTTGGGCTTTACAATGAGCAGTTCTTC | CASSQDFGLYNEQFF
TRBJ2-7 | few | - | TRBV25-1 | TGTGCCAGCAGTACCACAGCCTACGAGCAGTACTTC | CASSTTAYEQYF
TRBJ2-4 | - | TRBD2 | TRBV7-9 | TGTGCCAGCAGCTCAGAGGCTAGCGGGAGCAGAAACATTCAGTACTTC | CASSSEASGSRNIQYF
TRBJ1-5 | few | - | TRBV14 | TGTGCCAGCAGCCCAAGGTCAGGCGCGCCCCAGCATTTT | CASSPRSGAPQHF
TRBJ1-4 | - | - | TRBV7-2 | TGTGCCAGCAGCTCCCTACCGGGACTTACAACTAATGAAAAACTGTTTTTT | CASSSLPGLTTNEKLFF
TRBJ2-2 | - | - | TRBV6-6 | TGTGCCAGCAGTTTCCAGGGGACCACCGGGGAGCTGTTTTTT | CASSFQGTTGELFF
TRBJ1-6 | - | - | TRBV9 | TGTGCCAGCAGCGTTGATGTGGCTCTGGATTCACCCCTCCACTTT | CASSVDVALDSPLHF
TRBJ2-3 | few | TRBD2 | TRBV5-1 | TGCGCCAGCAGGGGCGCGGGGGTGGGCACAGATACGCAGTATTTT | CASRGAGVGTDTQYF
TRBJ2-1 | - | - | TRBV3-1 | TGTGCCAGCACCCCGGGACTTTACGGCTACAATGAGCAGTTCTTC | CASTPGLYGYNEQFF
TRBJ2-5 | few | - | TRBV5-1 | TGCGCCAGCAGCTTGGCCCTCCAAGAGACCCAGTACTTC | CASSLALQETQYF
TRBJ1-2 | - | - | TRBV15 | TGTGCCACCAGCAGAGTAGGGGATGGATCTGGAGGCTACACCTTC | CATSRVGDGSGGYTF
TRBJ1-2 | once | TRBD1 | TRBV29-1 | TGCAGCGTTGAAAGGAGGACAGGGGATAACTATGGCTACACCTTC | CSVERRTGDNYGYTF
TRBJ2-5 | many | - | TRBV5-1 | TGCGCCAGCAGCTTGGGCAACCGAGAGACCCAGTACTTC | CASSLGNRETQYF
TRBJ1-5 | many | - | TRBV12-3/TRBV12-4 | TGTGCCAGCAGCTTGACGGGCAATCAGCCCCAGCATTTT | CASSLTGNQPQHF
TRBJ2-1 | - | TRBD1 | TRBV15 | TGTGCCACCAGCAGAGACCTACCGGGACAGGGGTCCTATGAGCAGTTCTTC | CATSRDLPGQGSYEQFF
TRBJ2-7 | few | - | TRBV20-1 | TGCAGTGCTGGAGGCTTGATGGCGGCAGGGGACGAGCAGTACTTC | CSAGGLMAAGDEQYF
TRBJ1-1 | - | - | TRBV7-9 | TGTGCCAGCAGCCACAAATACACTGAAGCTTTCTTT | CASSHKYTEAFF
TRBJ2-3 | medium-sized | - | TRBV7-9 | TGTGCCAGCAGCTTCCAGGGGCGGGGAGATACGCAGTATTTT | CASSFQGRGDTQYF